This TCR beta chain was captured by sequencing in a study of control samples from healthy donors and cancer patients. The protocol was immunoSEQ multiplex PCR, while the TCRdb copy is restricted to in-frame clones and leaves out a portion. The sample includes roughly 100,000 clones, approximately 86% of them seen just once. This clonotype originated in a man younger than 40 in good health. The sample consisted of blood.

The CDR3 DNA reads as TGTGCCAGTAGTATTCAGGGGATAAATTCACCCCTCCACTTT. Its translation: CASSIQGINSPLHF. The gene calls are TRBV19 and TRBJ1-6; TRBD1 is a possible D gene (6 bases). Germline CDR1 LNHDA, CDR2 SQIVND (reference sequence). Trimming took 3 bases from V and 7 from J, leaving 10 bases between them. The CDR3 is 14 amino acids.